One T cell receptor beta chain is described in this entry. The sample belongs to a study of technical replicates of blood from a handful of donors. The protocol was immunoSEQ multiplex PCR, while the TCRdb copy is restricted to in-frame clones and leaves out a portion. The sample includes approximately 69,000 clones, 88% seen only once; the top ten take about 4.5%. The J segment lost 4 bases and the V segment lost 1 base, leaving 6 bases of the junction unmatched. Germline lookup yields CDR1 PRHDT and CDR2 FYEKMQ (reference sequence). This CDR3 region has 16 residues. The specimen was PBMCs. The sequence derives from a human donor in good health. Some clones in this sample may be carry-over from other donors' samples. The V gene is TRBV13, the J gene TRBJ2-3; the match to TRBD1 covers 9 bases. CDR3 loop: CASSLETGGGSDTQYF. The CDR3 coding sequence is TGTGCCAGCAGCTTAGAAACAGGGGGCGGGTCAGATACGCAGTATTTT.